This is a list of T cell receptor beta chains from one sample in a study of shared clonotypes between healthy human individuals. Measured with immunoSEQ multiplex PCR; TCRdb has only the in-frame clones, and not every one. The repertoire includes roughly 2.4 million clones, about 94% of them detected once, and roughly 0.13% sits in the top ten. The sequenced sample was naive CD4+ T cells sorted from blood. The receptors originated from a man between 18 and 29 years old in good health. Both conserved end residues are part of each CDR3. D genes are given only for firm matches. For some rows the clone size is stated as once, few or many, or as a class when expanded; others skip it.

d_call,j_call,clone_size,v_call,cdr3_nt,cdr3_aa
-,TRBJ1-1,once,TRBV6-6,TGTGCCAGCAGTTACTTACAGCTGAACACTGAAGCTTTCTTT,CASSYLQLNTEAFF
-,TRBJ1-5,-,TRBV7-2,TGTGCCAGCAGCCATCTGGGGGGCAATCAGCCCCAGCATTTT,CASSHLGGNQPQHF
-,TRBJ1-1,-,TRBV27,TGTGCCAGCAGCCGGGCAGGCATGAACACTGAAGCTTTCTTT,CASSRAGMNTEAFF
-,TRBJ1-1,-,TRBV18,TGTGCCAGCTCACCTCGGACGGAGTTGAACACTGAAGCTTTCTTT,CASSPRTELNTEAFF
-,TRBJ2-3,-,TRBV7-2,TGTGCCAGCAGATGGGACAGCACAGATACGCAGTATTTT,CASRWDSTDTQYF
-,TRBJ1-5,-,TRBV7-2,TGTGCCAGCAGCTTAGATCTCCGGGATTTCCAACCCAATCAGCCCCAGCATTTT,CASSLDLRDFQPNQPQHF
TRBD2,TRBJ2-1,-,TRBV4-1,TGCGCCAGCAGCCGCCTCGGACTAGCGGGGGGGCCTAATGAGCAGTTCTTC,CASSRLGLAGGPNEQFF
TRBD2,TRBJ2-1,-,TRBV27,TGTGCCAGCACCTTAAGGGCCGCGGGGGGGCCGGGAAATGAGCAGTTCTTC,CASTLRAAGGPGNEQFF
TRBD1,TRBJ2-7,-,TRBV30,TGTGCCTGGACCCGGGACAGCAGAACGTACGAGCAGTACTTC,CAWTRDSRTYEQYF
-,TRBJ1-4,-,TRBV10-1,TGCGCCAGCAGCCGGGATCAGGGGGAAAAACTGTTTTTT,CASSRDQGEKLFF
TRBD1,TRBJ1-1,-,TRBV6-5,TGTGCCAGCAGCCGACAGGGAGGGATGAACACTGAAGCTTTCTTT,CASSRQGGMNTEAFF
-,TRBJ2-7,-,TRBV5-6,TGTGCCAGCAGCCCCATCGGCCTCGGGGAAGGGGATTACGAGCAGTACTTC,CASSPIGLGEGDYEQYF
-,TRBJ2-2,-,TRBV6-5,TGTGCCAGCAGTTACATGCGGGGAAGGGCCGGGGAGCTGTTTTTT,CASSYMRGRAGELFF
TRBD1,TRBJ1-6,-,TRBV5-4,TGTGCCAGCAGGCAGGACAGGGGAAATAATTCACCCCTCCACTTT,CASRQDRGNNSPLHF
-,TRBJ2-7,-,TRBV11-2,TGTGCCAGCAGCACGGGGAGCTACGAGCAGTACTTC,CASSTGSYEQYF
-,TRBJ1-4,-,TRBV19,TGTGCCAGTTTGCAGGGGTTCCCTAATGAAAAACTGTTTTTT,CASLQGFPNEKLFF
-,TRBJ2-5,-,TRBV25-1,TGTGCCAGCAGTCCGGGACCAGAGACCCAGTACTTC,CASSPGPETQYF
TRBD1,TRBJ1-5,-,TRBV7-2,TGTGCCAGCAGCCCGCTACCGGGACAGCTCAATCAGCCCCAGCATTTT,CASSPLPGQLNQPQHF
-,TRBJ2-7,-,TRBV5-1,TGCGCCAGCAGCCCCGAAACCACAGCTTACGAGCAGTACTTC,CASSPETTAYEQYF
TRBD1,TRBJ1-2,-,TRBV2,TGTGCCAGCAGTGACGACAGGGGAGGAGCTGGCTACACCTTC,CASSDDRGGAGYTF
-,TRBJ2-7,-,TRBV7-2,TGTGCCAGCAGCTCCGGCCGGGGCCGTCAAGAGCAGTACTTC,CASSSGRGRQEQYF
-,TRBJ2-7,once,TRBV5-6,TGTGCCAGCAGCTCAATCTTCAGGGGTCCTGGCGAGCAGTACTTC,CASSSIFRGPGEQYF
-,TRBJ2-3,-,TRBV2,TGTGCCAGCAGTGAAATGAGGCGGGGATTCACAGATACGCAGTATTTT,CASSEMRRGFTDTQYF
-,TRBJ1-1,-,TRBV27,TGTGCCAGCAGCCTCAGGGGTTGGTACACTGAAGCTTTCTTT,CASSLRGWYTEAFF
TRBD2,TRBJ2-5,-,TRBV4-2,TGTGCCAGCAGCGCTAGCGGGGGGCAGGGTGAGACCCAGTACTTC,CASSASGGQGETQYF
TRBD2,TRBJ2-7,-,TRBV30,TGTGCCTGGAGGAGGCCGGGAGGTCGGTACGAGCAGTACTTC,CAWRRPGGRYEQYF
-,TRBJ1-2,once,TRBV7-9,TGTGCCAGCAGCCCCGAATCCGGGACAAAGCCCTATGGCTACACCTTC,CASSPESGTKPYGYTF
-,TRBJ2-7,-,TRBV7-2,TGTGCCAGCAGCCCAGGCGGTGGCTCCTACGAGCAGTACTTC,CASSPGGGSYEQYF
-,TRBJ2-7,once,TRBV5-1,TGCGCCAGCAGCTTGGATCCTAGTTCCTACGAGCAGTACTTC,CASSLDPSSYEQYF
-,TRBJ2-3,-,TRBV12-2,TGTGCAAGTCGTTCACACGGACAGGGGCACTTCACAGATACGCAGTATTTT,CASRSHGQGHFTDTQYF
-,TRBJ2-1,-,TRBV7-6,TGTGCCAGCAGCTTAGGGGACGTGCCGGTCATCAATGAGCAGTTCTTC,CASSLGDVPVINEQFF
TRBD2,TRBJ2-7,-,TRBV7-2,TGTGCCAGCAGCCCCTGGACTAGCGGGACATACGAGCAGTACTTC,CASSPWTSGTYEQYF
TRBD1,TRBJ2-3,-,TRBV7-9,TGTGCCAGCAGCTTAGGGGGGACAGGGGTTATTTCTTCGGATACGCAGTATTTT,CASSLGGTGVISSDTQYF
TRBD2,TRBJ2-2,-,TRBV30,TGTGCCTGGAGGGGACTAGCTTACACCGGGGAGCTGTTTTTT,CAWRGLAYTGELFF
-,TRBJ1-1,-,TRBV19,TGTGCCAGTAGTGCGACAGCGAACACTGAAGCTTTCTTT,CASSATANTEAFF
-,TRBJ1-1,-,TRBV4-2,TGTGCCAGCAGCCAAGATTATGAGGGGCGGGGTGAAGCTTTCTTT,CASSQDYEGRGEAFF
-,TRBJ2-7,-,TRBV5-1,TGCGCCAGCAGCTTGATCGGACAGAACTACGAGCAGTACTTC,CASSLIGQNYEQYF
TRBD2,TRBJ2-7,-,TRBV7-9,TGTGCCAGCAGCCTAACCGGACTAGCAAGCGAGCAGTACTTC,CASSLTGLASEQYF
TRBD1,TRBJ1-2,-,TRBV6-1,TGTGCCAGCACCCAGGGGGCGAACTATGGCTACACCTTC,CASTQGANYGYTF
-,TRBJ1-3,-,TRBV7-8,TGTGCCAGCACCGCCGAGTATGTTGGAAACACCATATATTTT,CASTAEYVGNTIYF
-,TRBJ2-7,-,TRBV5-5,TGTGCCAGCAGCTTGACCCAGGGGTTCTACGAGCAGTACTTC,CASSLTQGFYEQYF
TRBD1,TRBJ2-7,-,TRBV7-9,TGTGCCAGCAGCTTAGTTGGGCGACAGGGATCCTACGAGCAGTACTTC,CASSLVGRQGSYEQYF
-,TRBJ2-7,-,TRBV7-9,TGTGCCAGCAGCTTAGGCGGGGACGAGCAGTACTTC,CASSLGGDEQYF
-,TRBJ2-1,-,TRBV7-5,TGTGCCAGAAGCTTAGCAGGGGCCAACGGCAATGAGCAGTTCTTC,CARSLAGANGNEQFF
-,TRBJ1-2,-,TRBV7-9,TGTGCCAGCAGCTACCTTGGGGGGGAGTTGAATGGCTACACCTTC,CASSYLGGELNGYTF
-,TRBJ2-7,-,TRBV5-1,TGCGCCAGCAGCCTCGGACAGAGCTCCTACGAGCAGTACTTC,CASSLGQSSYEQYF
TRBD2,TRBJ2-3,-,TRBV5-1,TGCGCCAGCAGCACCTTGCCCGGGACTAGCGGACTCACAGATACGCAGTATTTT,CASSTLPGTSGLTDTQYF
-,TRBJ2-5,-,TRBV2,TGTGCCAGCACCTCCCAGGGGAGCCAAGAGACCCAGTACTTC,CASTSQGSQETQYF
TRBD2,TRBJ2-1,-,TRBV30,TGTGCCTGGAGGGCCAGCGGGAGAAATGAGCAGTTCTTC,CAWRASGRNEQFF
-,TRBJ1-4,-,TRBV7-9,TGTGCCAGCAGCTTAGCCTCAGGGAGAGAACTGTTTTTT,CASSLASGRELFF
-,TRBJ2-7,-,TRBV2,TGTGCCAGCAGTGAAGAGGTAGACTACGAGCAGTACTTC,CASSEEVDYEQYF
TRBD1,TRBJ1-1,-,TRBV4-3,TGCGCCAGCAGCCAAGAGTGGGCCCAGGGGGAGAACACTGAAGCTTTCTTT,CASSQEWAQGENTEAFF
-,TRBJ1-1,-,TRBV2,TGTGCCAGCAGCGTAGGGATGAACACTGAAGCTTTCTTT,CASSVGMNTEAFF
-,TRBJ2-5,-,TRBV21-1,TGTGCCAGCAGCAAACTCCTCGGTAGCCCCAGGGGAGAGACCCAGTACTTC,CASSKLLGSPRGETQYF
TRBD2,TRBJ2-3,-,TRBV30,TGTGCCTGGAGTCCAGCGGGAGTAGGATCAGATACGCAGTATTTT,CAWSPAGVGSDTQYF